Here is one T cell receptor beta chain with its context. Its antigen is unidentified. The V gene lost 0 bases and the J gene lost 7 bases, with 14 bases spanning the gap. This CDR3 is 15 amino acids long. Germline V gives CDR1 SGHRS, CDR2 YFSETQ. These data belong to a study of OX40 agonist ivuxolimab in advanced cancers. Study-level information: An agonistic anti-OX40 (CD134) antibody, ivuxolimab, was used to treat the patients. Study-level findings and limits: CD8+ T cells averaged more expanded clones than CD4+. At doses 0.1 to 3.0 mg/kg, CD4+ and CD8+ clones expanded.

Only in-frame clones appear in the TCRdb table, and some are missing; sequencing was by immunoSEQ multiplex PCR. The data contain roughly 76,000 clones, around 90% of them seen just once; the ten biggest clones take up about 2%. The genes are TRBV5-1 and TRBJ2-1; a possible D gene is TRBD2 (5 bases). This sequence originates from an adult with an advanced solid tumor such as melanoma, head and neck, liver or kidney cancer. The sample was CD4+ or CD8+ T cells sorted from blood, taken in a trial of the OX40 agonist ivuxolimab. The CDR3 DNA sequence: TGCGCCAGCAGCTTGGCCGGGGAATCTTGGAATGAGCAGTTCTTC. Translating it yields CASSLAGESWNEQFF.